The rows below give T cell receptor beta chains drawn from one sample of a study of Graves' ophthalmopathy and Graves' hyperthyroidism. MiXCR was run by TCRdb on the multiplex PCR reads, yielding one entry per CDR3 protein. The sample holds 600,000 to 950,000 distinct CDR3 sequences, approximately 40% seen once. Material for sequencing was peripheral blood. These receptors were taken from an adult man with Graves' ophthalmopathy. Each CDR3 is given with its conserved first and last residue. The D gene is left open where the match is weak. Rows give clone size only sometimes, using once, few, many, or a class for an expanded clone.

j_call	d_call	clone_size	v_call	cdr3_nt	cdr3_aa
TRBJ1-5	TRBD1	NA	TRBV6-6	TGTGCCAGCAGTTTAGTCAGGGGGGAGCAGCCCCAGCATTTT	CASSLVRGEQPQHF
TRBJ1-2	TRBD1	NA	TRBV10-3	TGTGCCAGCAGATCCCAGGGGGGCTATGGCTACACCTTC	CASRSQGGYGYTF
TRBJ1-6	NA	many	TRBV20-1	TGCAGTGCCATGACAGGCTATAATTCACCCCTCCACTTT	CSAMTGYNSPLHF
TRBJ2-7	TRBD1	few	TRBV10-3	TGTGCCAGCAGTGAAGGACGGGGACAGTCCTACGAGCAGTACTTC	CASSEGRGQSYEQYF
TRBJ1-1	NA	many	TRBV7-9	TGTGCCAGCAGCTTAAGGGACGTTACGAAGAACACTGAAGCTTTCTTT	CASSLRDVTKNTEAFF
TRBJ1-6	NA	NA	TRBV10-3	TGTGCCAGCACCCCGGACACTTCTCGATCACCCCTCCACTTT	CASTPDTSRSPLHF
TRBJ1-1	NA	many	TRBV7-9	TGTGCCAGCAGCTTAGCAGGGTTGAACACTGAAGCTTTCTTT	CASSLAGLNTEAFF
TRBJ2-6	TRBD1	NA	TRBV24-1	TGTGCCACCAGTCGACAGGGGACAGGGGCCAACGTCCTGACTTTC	CATSRQGTGANVLTF
TRBJ1-1	NA	NA	TRBV29-1	TGCAGCGTTGATGAGCAGGGCCAGAAAGCTTTCTTT	CSVDEQGQKAFF
TRBJ1-5	TRBD1	many	TRBV24-1	TGTGCCAGCAGTTACCGGGACAGGAGCAATCAGCCCCAGCATTTT	CASSYRDRSNQPQHF
TRBJ1-5	NA	many	TRBV19	TGTGCCGGGGGGGGCAATCAGCCCCAGCATTTT	CAGGGNQPQHF
TRBJ1-2	NA	once	TRBV24-1	TGTGCCACCAGTGACACAGGGTCGTCCTATGGCTACACCTTC	CATSDTGSSYGYTF
TRBJ2-1	TRBD2	NA	TRBV12-3/TRBV12-4	TGTGCCAGCAGCCGGAGTCCGGGACTAGCGGGAGCCTTGGATGAGCAGTTCTTC	CASSRSPGLAGALDEQFF
TRBJ1-1	TRBD1	NA	TRBV25-1	TGTGCCAGCAGCCAACGACAGGGCTTGGGAACTGAAGCTTTCTTT	CASSQRQGLGTEAFF
TRBJ2-7	NA	NA	TRBV7-9	TGCGCCAGCAGCCAAGTAGGAGGTCAGTACGAGCAGTACTTC	CASSQVGGQYEQYF
TRBJ2-6	TRBD2	few	TRBV7-9	TGTGCCAGCAGCACTCCGGGACTAGCGGGAGCTGGGGCCAACGTCCTGACTTTC	CASSTPGLAGAGANVLTF
TRBJ1-1	NA	NA	TRBV6-4	TGTGCCAGCAGTGCCTACCCGGGGCCTGGGAACACTGAAGCTTTCTTT	CASSAYPGPGNTEAFF
TRBJ2-5	TRBD1	many	TRBV24-1	TGTGCCACCAGTGACGGGGACAGGGGAGTTGAGACCCAGTACTTC	CATSDGDRGVETQYF
TRBJ2-5	TRBD1	NA	TRBV29-1	TGCAGCGGCTCAACAGGGGTAGAGACCCAGTACTTC	CSGSTGVETQYF
TRBJ1-1	NA	NA	TRBV11-2	TGTGCCAGCAGCCAAGGTTCATGGAACACTGAAGCTTTCTTT	CASSQGSWNTEAFF
TRBJ2-3	NA	few	TRBV29-1	TGCAGCGTCGAACCAGGGTCAGATACGCAGTATTTT	CSVEPGSDTQYF
TRBJ2-6	NA	NA	TRBV6-5	TGTGCCAGCAGTTACTCATGGAGCTCTGGGACCAACGTCCTGACTTTC	CASSYSWSSGTNVLTF
TRBJ1-2	TRBD1	NA	TRBV10-3	TGTGCCGGCAGAACCGACAGGGAGAGTTCTGGCTACACCTTC	CAGRTDRESSGYTF
TRBJ2-2	NA	many	TRBV29-1	TGCAGCGTTGTCACAGGGACAAACACCGGGGAGCTGTTTTTT	CSVVTGTNTGELFF
TRBJ1-1	NA	many	TRBV7-3	TGTGCCAGCAGCTTAACCCCCATGAACACTGAAGCTTTCTTT	CASSLTPMNTEAFF
TRBJ1-1	NA	NA	TRBV6-2/TRBV6-3	TGTGCCAGCAGTTACCTAAAGACAGGCACTGAAGCTTTCTTT	CASSYLKTGTEAFF
TRBJ2-7	NA	many	TRBV7-2	TGTGCCAGCAGCTTCGCGGGCTCCTACGAGCAGTACTTC	CASSFAGSYEQYF
TRBJ1-5	NA	many	TRBV20-1	TGCAGTGCTAGCGTCAGGGCAAATCAGCCCCAGCATTTT	CSASVRANQPQHF
TRBJ1-2	NA	few	TRBV6-6	TGTGCCAGCAGTGACGTAACAGGGATATCAGGCCTTCGTGGCTACACCTTC	CASSDVTGISGLRGYTF
TRBJ1-1	NA	many	TRBV10-3	TGTGCCATCAGTGAGTCTCGAGGGGACACTGAAGCTTTCTTT	CAISESRGDTEAFF
TRBJ2-5	TRBD2	few	TRBV25-1	TGTGCTAGAGCGGGGGGCGTAGAGACCCAGTACTTC	CARAGGVETQYF
TRBJ1-2	NA	many	TRBV7-9	TGTGCCAGCAGCAGGGGAACTAACTATGGCTACACCTTC	CASSRGTNYGYTF
TRBJ1-4	NA	NA	TRBV7-2	TGTGCCAGCAGCCTACGGCCCCTAGTGGGTAAACTGTTTTTT	CASSLRPLVGKLFF
TRBJ2-7	TRBD2	few	TRBV14	TGTGCCAGCAGCCAGGGACTAGCGGCCTCCTACGAGCAGTACTTC	CASSQGLAASYEQYF
TRBJ2-2	TRBD1	NA	TRBV7-7	TGTGCCAGCAGCTTAACAGGGGCTACGAACACCGGGGAGCTGTTTTTT	CASSLTGATNTGELFF
TRBJ1-2	TRBD1	NA	TRBV6-5	TGTGCCAGCAGTTCGTCCGGGACAGAAATCTATGGCTACACCTTC	CASSSSGTEIYGYTF
TRBJ1-3	NA	NA	TRBV19	TGTGCCAGTAGTACTTCGCCGGCACCCTCTGGAAACACCATATATTTT	CASSTSPAPSGNTIYF
TRBJ2-5	TRBD1	few	TRBV6-1	TGTGCCAGCAGTCGTCTGACAGGGGGGTACCAAGAGACCCAGTACTTC	CASSRLTGGYQETQYF
TRBJ2-6	NA	NA	TRBV25-1	TGTGCCAGCAGTCCTAGGAGACAGGGACTAGTCTCTGGGGCCAACGTCCTGACTTTC	CASSPRRQGLVSGANVLTF
TRBJ1-4	NA	NA	TRBV15	TGTGCCAGCTCACCCAACGTTGGGGAAAAACTGTTTTTT	CASSPNVGEKLFF
TRBJ1-1	NA	many	TRBV29-1	TGCAGCTTCTCAAGGGGGGTCGTGAACACTGAAGCTTTCTTT	CSFSRGVVNTEAFF
TRBJ1-2	TRBD1	many	TRBV7-2	TGTGCCAGCAGCTTGGGACAGGCTAACTATGGCTACACCTTC	CASSLGQANYGYTF
TRBJ1-2	NA	NA	TRBV29-1	TGCAGCGGGGGGGGTATCCATGGCTACACCTTC	CSGGGIHGYTF
TRBJ1-2	NA	many	TRBV20-1	TGCAGTGCTACCGGGGGCGCGGATGGCTACACCTTC	CSATGGADGYTF
TRBJ1-1	TRBD1	NA	TRBV11-2	TGTGCCAGCAGCGCCGGGACAGCCTTGAACACTGAAGCTTTCTTT	CASSAGTALNTEAFF
TRBJ1-2	TRBD1	many	TRBV7-9	TGTGCCAGCAGCCCTTCCACACAGGGGTATGGCTACACCTTC	CASSPSTQGYGYTF
TRBJ1-1	NA	few	TRBV20-1	TGCAGTGCTAGAGCAACACCAAGGGTCAATAACACTGAAGCTTTCTTT	CSARATPRVNNTEAFF
TRBJ2-7	NA	NA	TRBV29-1	TGTGCCTGGAGTGTCCTGGACGAGCAGTACTTC	CAWSVLDEQYF
TRBJ1-1	NA	NA	TRBV6-5	TGTGCCAGCCGAATGGGGGACACGAGCACTGAAGCTTTCTTT	CASRMGDTSTEAFF